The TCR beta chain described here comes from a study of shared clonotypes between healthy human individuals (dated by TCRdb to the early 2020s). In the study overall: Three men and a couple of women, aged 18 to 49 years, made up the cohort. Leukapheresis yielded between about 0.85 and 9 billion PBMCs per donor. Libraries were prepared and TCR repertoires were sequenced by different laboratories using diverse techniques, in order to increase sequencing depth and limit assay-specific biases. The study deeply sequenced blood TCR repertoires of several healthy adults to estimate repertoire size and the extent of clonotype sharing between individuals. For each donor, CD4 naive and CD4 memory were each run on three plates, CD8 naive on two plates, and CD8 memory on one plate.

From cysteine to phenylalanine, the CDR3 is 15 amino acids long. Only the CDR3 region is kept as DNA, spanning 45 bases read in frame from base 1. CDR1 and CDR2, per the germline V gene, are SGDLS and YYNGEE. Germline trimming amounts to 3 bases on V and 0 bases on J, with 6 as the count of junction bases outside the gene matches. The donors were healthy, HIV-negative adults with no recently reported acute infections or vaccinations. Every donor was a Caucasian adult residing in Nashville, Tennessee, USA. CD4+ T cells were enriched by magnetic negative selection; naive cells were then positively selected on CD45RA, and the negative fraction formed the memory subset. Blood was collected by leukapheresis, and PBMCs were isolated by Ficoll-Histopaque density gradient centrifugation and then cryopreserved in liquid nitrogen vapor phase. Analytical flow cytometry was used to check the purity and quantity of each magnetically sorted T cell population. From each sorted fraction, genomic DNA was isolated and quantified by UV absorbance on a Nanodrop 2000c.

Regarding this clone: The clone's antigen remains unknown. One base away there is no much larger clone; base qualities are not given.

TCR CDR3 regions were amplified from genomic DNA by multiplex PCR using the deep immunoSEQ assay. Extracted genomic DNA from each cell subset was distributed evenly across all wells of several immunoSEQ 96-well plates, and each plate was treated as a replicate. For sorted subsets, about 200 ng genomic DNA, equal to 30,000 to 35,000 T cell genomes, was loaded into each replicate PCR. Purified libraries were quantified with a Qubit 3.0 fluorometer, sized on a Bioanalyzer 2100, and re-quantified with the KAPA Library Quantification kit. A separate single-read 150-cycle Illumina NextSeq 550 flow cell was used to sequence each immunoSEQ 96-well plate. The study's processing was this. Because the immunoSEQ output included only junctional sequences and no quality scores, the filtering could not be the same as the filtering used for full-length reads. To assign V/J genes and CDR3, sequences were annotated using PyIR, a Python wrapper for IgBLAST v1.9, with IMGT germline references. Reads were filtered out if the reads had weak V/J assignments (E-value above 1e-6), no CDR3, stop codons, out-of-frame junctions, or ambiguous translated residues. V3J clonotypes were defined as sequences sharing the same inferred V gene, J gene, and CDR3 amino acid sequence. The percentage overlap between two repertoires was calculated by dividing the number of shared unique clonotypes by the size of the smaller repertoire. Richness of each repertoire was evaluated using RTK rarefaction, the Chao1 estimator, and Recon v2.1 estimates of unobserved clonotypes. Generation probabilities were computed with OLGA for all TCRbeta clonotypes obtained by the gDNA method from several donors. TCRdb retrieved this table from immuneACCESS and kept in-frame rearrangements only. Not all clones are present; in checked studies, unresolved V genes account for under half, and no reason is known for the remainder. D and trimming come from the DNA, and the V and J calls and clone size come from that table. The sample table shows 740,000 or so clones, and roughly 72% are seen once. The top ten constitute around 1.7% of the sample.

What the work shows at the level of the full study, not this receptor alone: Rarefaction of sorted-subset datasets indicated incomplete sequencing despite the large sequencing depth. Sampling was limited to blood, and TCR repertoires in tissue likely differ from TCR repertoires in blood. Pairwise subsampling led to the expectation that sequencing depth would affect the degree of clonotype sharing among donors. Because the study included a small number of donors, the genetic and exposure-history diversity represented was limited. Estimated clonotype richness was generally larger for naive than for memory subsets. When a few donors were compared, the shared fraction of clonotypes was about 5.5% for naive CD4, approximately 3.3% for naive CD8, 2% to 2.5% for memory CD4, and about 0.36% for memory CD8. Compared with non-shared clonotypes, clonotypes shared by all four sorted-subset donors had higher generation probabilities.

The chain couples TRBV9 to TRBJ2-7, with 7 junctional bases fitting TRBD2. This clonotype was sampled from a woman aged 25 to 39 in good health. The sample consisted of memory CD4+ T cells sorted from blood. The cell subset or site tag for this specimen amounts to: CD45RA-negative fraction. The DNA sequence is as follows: TGTGCCAGCAGCGCCGCTAGCGGAGTCTCCTACGAGCAGTACTTC. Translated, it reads CASSAASGVSYEQYF.